This T cell receptor (beta chain) stems from a study of blood T cell repertoires in COVID-19. About the research overall: Samples came from the United States, Italy and Spain, spanning acute and convalescent COVID-19. Sources were T cells, B-cell-depleted T cells, or PBMCs; the material itself was cDNA or gDNA.

Germline V gene lookup returns CDR1 MNHEY and CDR2 SMNVEV (reference sequence). The CDR3 totals 14 residues. Germline trimming cut 6 bases from V and 1 base from J; bases unmatched to any gene: 6. As processed by the authors: Estimated nucleated cell counts came from reference gene primer amplification. Here immunoSEQ multiplex PCR was the method, and the copy in TCRdb shows in-frame clones only, minus some. For V, J and clone size, that table is used; D and trimming come from the DNA. The data show over 60,000 clones, with approximately 82% seen just once and about 16% held by the top ten. The TCR sequence derives from an elderly man with active COVID-19. The chain joins TRBV27 to TRBJ2-7; 7 nucleotides line up with TRBD1. Sequencing input: peripheral blood. The CDR3 coding sequence is TGTGCCAGCAGCCTACAGGGGAAGTCCTACGAGCAGTACTTC. As protein: CASSLQGKSYEQYF.